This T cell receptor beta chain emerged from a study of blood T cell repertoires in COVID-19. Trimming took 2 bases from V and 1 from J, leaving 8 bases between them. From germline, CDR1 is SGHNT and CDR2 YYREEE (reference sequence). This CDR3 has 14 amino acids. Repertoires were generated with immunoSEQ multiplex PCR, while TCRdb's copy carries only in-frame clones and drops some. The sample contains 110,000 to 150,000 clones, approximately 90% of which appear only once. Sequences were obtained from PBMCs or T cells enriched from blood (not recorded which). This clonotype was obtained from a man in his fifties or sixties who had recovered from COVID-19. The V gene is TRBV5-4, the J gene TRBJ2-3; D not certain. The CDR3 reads CASSFLGGTDTQYF. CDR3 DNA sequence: TGTGCCAGCAGCTTCCTAGGCGGCACAGATACGCAGTATTTT.